One and the same sample provided the 22 T cell receptor beta chains below, sequenced in a study of T-cell memory formation after mild COVID-19. From the 5' RACE reads, TCRdb called clonotypes with MiXCR, one entry per CDR3 protein. The sample has 250,000 to 300,000 distinct CDR3 sequences, under 20% seen once. Sequencing was carried out using PBMCs or a T cell subset sorted from them (not recorded which). The receptors derive from a man aged 18 to 29 who had mild COVID-19 (a few samples of this study predate the infection). Cell type and time point are not known.

This chain uses TRBV20-1 with TRBJ1-6; TRBD1 might be the D (6 bases). V was shortened by 0 bases and J by 7 bases, with 13 bases between the two germline ends. The CDR3 contains 15 residues. The germline CDR1 and CDR2 sequences are DFQATT and SNEGSKA (reference sequence). The CDR3 reads CSAREPTGINSPLHF. The CDR3, as DNA: TGCAGTGCTAGAGAGCCAACAGGGATCAATTCACCCCTCCACTTT.

The table lists this clonotype with many counts. This sequence joins TRBV6-1 and TRBJ2-7; D assignment may be TRBD1 or TRBD2 (7 bases each). CDR3 length equals 15 residues. The germline V gene encodes CDR1 MNHNS and CDR2 SASEGT. V lost 4 bases to trimming and J lost 6 bases, with 19 bases between them. CDR3 in amino acids: CASSAWDSGGGEQYV. As DNA, the CDR3 is TGTGCCAGCAGTGCCTGGGACAGTGGGGGGGGCGAGCAGTACGTC.

This chain connects TRBV13 to TRBJ2-1; D is perhaps TRBD1 (5 bases). Germline V gives CDR1 PRHDT, CDR2 FYEKMQ (reference sequence). Trimming left V 5 bases short and J 14 bases short, with 16 bases between. This CDR3 has 12 amino acids. The DNA for the CDR3 is TGTGCCAGCAGCCAAGGGCGGACACCCGAGTTCTTC. It specifies CASSQGRTPEFF.

This clonotype was observed a handful of times. The chain combines TRBV6-5 with TRBJ1-1, with D uncertain. V lost 3 bases and J lost 4, with 9 bases in between. The germline V gene encodes CDR1 MNHEY and CDR2 SVGAGI. The CDR3 runs 13 residues. The CDR3 loop is CASSYAVSTEAFF. In nucleotides, the CDR3 is TGTGCCAGCAGTTATGCGGTGAGCACTGAAGCTTTCTTT.

This clonotype was detected ten times or more. The CDR3 spells CASSMTSGGYNEQFF. The CDR3 nucleotides read TGTGCCAGCAGCATGACTAGCGGGGGATACAATGAGCAGTTCTTC. This chain connects TRBV5-4 to TRBJ2-1, with 12 bases that match TRBD2. This CDR3 is 15 amino acids long. CDR1 is SGHNT, CDR2 YYREEE, per germline (reference sequence). V lost 4 bases, J lost 4 bases, and 3 bases stayed unmatched.

This clonotype was detected ten times or more. The rearrangement joins TRBV12-3 or TRBV12-4 to TRBJ1-2; 8 nucleotides line up with TRBD1. The CDR3 spans 15 residues. J lost 4 bases, V lost 3 bases, and 7 bases had no gene match. CDR3 loop: CASSFLDRVVYGYTF. CDR3 sequence (DNA): TGTGCCAGCAGTTTTTTGGACAGGGTCGTCTATGGCTACACCTTC.

This clonotype was seen ten or more times. This chain uses TRBV5-1 with TRBJ1-2; maybe TRBD1 (6 bases). V lost 4 bases and J 5 bases, leaving 18 bases between the germline ends. Germline V CDR1 and CDR2: SGHRS, YFSETQ. The CDR3 sequence is 15 residues long. This chain's CDR3 is CASSEGHGEDYGYTF. DNA for the CDR3: TGCGCCAGCAGCGAGGGACACGGGGAGGATTATGGCTACACCTTC.

The table lists this clonotype with a count of one. The CDR3 reads CASSQDLAGGVNEQFF. CDR3 in DNA: TGTGCCAGCAGCCAAGACCTAGCGGGGGGCGTCAATGAGCAGTTCTTC. The rearrangement joins TRBV4-2 to TRBJ2-1, with 11 positions matching TRBD2. Unmatched junction bases numbered 4, after V lost 0 bases and J lost 6 bases. This CDR3 comprises 16 residues. Germline values: CDR1 LGHNA, CDR2 YNFKEQ.

The chain has TRBV5-1 and TRBJ1-3; D is perhaps TRBD1 (5 bases). V dropped 0 bases and J dropped 0 bases, with 13 bases sitting between them. CDR1 is SGHRS, CDR2 YFSETQ, per germline. The CDR3 runs 17 residues. The CDR3 coding sequence is TGCGCCAGCAGCTTGGCGGGGCAGGGTTACTCTGGAAACACCATATATTTT. Protein: CASSLAGQGYSGNTIYF.

The chain recombines TRBV20-1 with TRBJ2-6; D might be TRBD1 (5 bases). Germline V lookup: CDR1 DFQATT, CDR2 SNEGSKA (reference sequence). Trimming cost V 6 bases and J 1 base, with 10 bases left between them. The CDR3 sequence is 14 residues long. CDR3 DNA: TGCAGTGCAAGGGGTGGGTCTGGGGCCAACGTCCTGACTTTC. Translating it yields CSARGGSGANVLTF.

This chain uses TRBV7-2 with TRBJ2-3; D unresolved. Per the germline V gene, CDR1 is SGHTA and CDR2 is FQGNSA. Trimming left V 4 bases short and J 5 bases short, with 10 bases between. The CDR3 consists of 13 residues. CDR3 region: CASSSQQLDTQYF. The CDR3, as DNA: TGTGCCAGCAGCTCGCAGCAGTTAGATACGCAGTATTTT.

This clonotype has a handful of counts. The genes are TRBV4-1 and TRBJ2-2; unclear D gene. In germline, CDR1 is MGHRA, CDR2 YSYEKL. V gave up 2 bases and J gave up 4 bases, with 11 bases separating them. The CDR3 is made up of 15 amino acids. The CDR3 DNA is TGCGCCAGCAGCCAATTCGTGCCGTCCACCGGGGAGCTGTTTTTT. This sequence encodes CASSQFVPSTGELFF.

This clonotype was recorded a few times. The chain recombines TRBV12-3 or TRBV12-4 with TRBJ1-5; perhaps TRBD1 as D (6 bases). Trimming took 5 bases from V and 0 from J, leaving 17 bases between them. The CDR3 covers 17 residues. This CDR3 is CASSPRGQSHSNQPQHF. CDR3 nucleotides: TGTGCCAGCAGTCCCCGGGGGCAGTCGCATAGCAATCAGCCCCAGCATTTT.

This clonotype was counted between two and nine times. One end of the junction is discordant with germline, which a read error may explain. The gene calls are TRBV9 and TRBJ2-3; 9 bases agree with TRBD2. Per the germline V gene, CDR1 is SGDLS and CDR2 is YYNGEE. The CDR3 spans 15 residues. The DNA of the CDR3 is TGTGCCAGCACGAAAACCGGGACTAGCATAGATACGCAGTATTTT. Protein: CASTKTGTSIDTQYF.

This clonotype was found many times. The chain carries TRBV2 and TRBJ2-7, with D possibly being TRBD1 (6 bases). Trimming removed 6 bases at V and 1 base at J, with 16 bases between. Germline lookup yields CDR1 SNHLY and CDR2 FYNNEI. The CDR3 runs 15 residues. Written as DNA, the CDR3 is TGTGCCAGCAGCCCCACAGGGTTCGGGTCCTACGAGCAGTACGTC. This encodes CASSPTGFGSYEQYV.

V usage is TRBV7-3 and J usage is TRBJ1-1; D gene ambiguous. This CDR3 is built from 13 residues. Trimming shortened V by 7 bases and J by 1 base, and 10 bases separated the two germline ends. CDR1 is SGHTA and CDR2 is FQGTGA in the germline V gene. CDR3 region: CASKYRQNTEAFF. The CDR3 DNA is TGTGCCAGCAAGTATCGGCAGAACACTGAAGCTTTCTTT.

The table lists this clonotype with a few counts. The rearrangement links TRBV6-5 to TRBJ2-3; 8 nucleotides line up with TRBD2. V shed 6 bases, J shed 1 base, and the junction held 9 bases outside the gene matches. Germline CDR1 and CDR2: MNHEY and SVGAGI. The CDR3 extends over 16 amino acids. The CDR3 protein is CASRPRRGARTDTQYF. As DNA, the CDR3 is TGTGCCAGCAGACCACGGCGGGGGGCCCGCACAGATACGCAGTATTTT.

This chain joins TRBV3-1 and TRBJ2-5; D gene unclear. Trimming removed 3 bases from V and 5 bases from J, with 13 bases in between. Looked up from germline, CDR1 is LGHDT and CDR2 is YNNKEL (reference sequence). The CDR3 has 14 residues. CDR3 bases: TGTGCCAGCAGCCACCCACAGATAGTGGAGACCCAGTACTTC. Translated: CASSHPQIVETQYF.

V is TRBV5-5 and J is TRBJ2-7; perhaps TRBD1 as D (6 bases). Germline lookup yields CDR1 SGHKS and CDR2 YYEKEE (reference sequence). The V end lost 0 bases, the J end lost 2 bases, and 12 bases lay between the germline ends. The CDR3 sequence is 15 residues long. The CDR3 region has the DNA TGTGCCAGCAGCTTGGCTTGGGGACAAGCCTACGAGCAGTACGTC. Translating gives CASSLAWGQAYEQYV.

This clonotype occurred a few times. The rearrangement joins TRBV6-5 to TRBJ2-2, with a weak D call TRBD2 (6 bases). Germline V gives CDR1 MNHEY, CDR2 SVGAGI. V was cut by 7 bases and J by 5 bases, with 17 bases left in between. This CDR3 has 15 amino acids. CDR3: CASKLAGTLTGELFF. CDR3 nucleotide sequence: TGTGCCAGCAAGTTGGCAGGGACTTTAACCGGGGAGCTGTTTTTT.

The chain has TRBV19 and TRBJ2-3; D uncertain. From germline, CDR1 is LNHDA and CDR2 SQIVND (reference sequence). Trimming stripped 0 bases from V and 0 bases from J, with 13 bases between. The CDR3 is 17 residues long. CDR3 in DNA: TGTGCCAGTAGTATAGATCGAGAGGCGCACAGCACAGATACGCAGTATTTT. This translates into CASSIDREAHSTDTQYF. Looking up the rest from reference TRBV19 and TRBJ2-3 gives the full variable domain: DGGITQSPKYLFRKEGQNVTLSCEQNLNHDAMYWYRQDPGQGLRLIYYSQIVNDFQKGDIAEGYSVSREKKESFPLTVTSAQKNPTAFYLCASSIDREAHSTDTQYFGPGTRLTVL.

The sample holds a few counts of this clonotype. V and J are TRBV10-3 and TRBJ2-3, with D tentatively TRBD1 or TRBD2 (6 bases each). V was trimmed by 4 bases and J by 3 bases, leaving 17 bases between them. The germline V gene encodes CDR1 ENHRY and CDR2 SYGVKD. The CDR3 covers 16 residues. For the CDR3, the DNA is TGTGCCATCAGTGGGCTCGATGGGGGGCCGACAGATACGCAGTATTTT. As protein: CAISGLDGGPTDTQYF.